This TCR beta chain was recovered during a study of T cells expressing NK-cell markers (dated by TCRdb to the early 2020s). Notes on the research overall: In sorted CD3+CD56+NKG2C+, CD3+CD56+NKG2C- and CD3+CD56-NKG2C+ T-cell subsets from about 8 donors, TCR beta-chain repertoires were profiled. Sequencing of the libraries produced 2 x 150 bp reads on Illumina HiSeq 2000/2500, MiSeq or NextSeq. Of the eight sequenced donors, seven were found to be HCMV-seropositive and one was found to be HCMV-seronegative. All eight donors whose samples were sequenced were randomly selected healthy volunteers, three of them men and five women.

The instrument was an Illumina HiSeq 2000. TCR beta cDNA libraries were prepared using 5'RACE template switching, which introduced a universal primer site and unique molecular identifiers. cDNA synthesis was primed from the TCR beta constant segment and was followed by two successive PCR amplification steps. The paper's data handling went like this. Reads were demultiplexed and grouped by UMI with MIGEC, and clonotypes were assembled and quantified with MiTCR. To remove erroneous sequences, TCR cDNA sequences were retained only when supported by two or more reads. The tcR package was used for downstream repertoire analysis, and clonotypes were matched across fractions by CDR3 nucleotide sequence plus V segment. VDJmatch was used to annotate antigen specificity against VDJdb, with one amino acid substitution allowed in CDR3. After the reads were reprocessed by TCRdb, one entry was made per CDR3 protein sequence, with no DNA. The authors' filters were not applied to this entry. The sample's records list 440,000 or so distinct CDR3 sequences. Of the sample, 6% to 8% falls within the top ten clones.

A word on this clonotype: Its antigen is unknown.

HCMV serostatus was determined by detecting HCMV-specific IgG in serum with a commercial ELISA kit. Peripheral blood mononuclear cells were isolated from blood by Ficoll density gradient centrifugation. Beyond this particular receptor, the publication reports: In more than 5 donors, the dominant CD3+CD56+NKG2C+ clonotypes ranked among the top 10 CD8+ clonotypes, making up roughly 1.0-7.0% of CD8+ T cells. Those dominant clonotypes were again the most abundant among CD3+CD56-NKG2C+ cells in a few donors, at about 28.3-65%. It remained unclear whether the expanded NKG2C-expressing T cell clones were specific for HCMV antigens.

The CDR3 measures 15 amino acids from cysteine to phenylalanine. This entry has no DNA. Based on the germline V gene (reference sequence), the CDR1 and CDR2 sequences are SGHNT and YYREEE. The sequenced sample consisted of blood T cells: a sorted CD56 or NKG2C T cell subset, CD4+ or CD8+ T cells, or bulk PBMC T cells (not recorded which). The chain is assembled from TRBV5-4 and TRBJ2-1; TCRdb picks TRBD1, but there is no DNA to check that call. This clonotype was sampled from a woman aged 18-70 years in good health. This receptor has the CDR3 CASSLGATTYNEQFF.